One and the same sample provided the 9 T cell receptor beta chains below, sequenced in a study of neurological immune-mediated disorders. Via MiXCR, TCRdb re-called the 5' RACE reads, giving one row per CDR3 protein. Of 25,000 to 35,000 distinct CDR3 sequences listed, over 1.2% were seen once; the top ten hold around a tenth. Material: PBMCs. Receptor source: a woman aged 25-40 years with multiple sclerosis.

This clonotype was counted at least ten times. The CDR3 nucleotides read TGTGCCAGCAGTCCCGGACAGGGAGAGACCCAGTACTTC. The encoded protein is CASSPGQGETQYF. The genes are TRBV6-5 and TRBJ2-5; 8 nucleotides agree with TRBD1. V shed 5 bases and J 4 bases; nucleotides not matched to a gene: 3. Per germline, CDR1 MNHEY and CDR2 SVGAGI. The CDR3 covers 13 residues.

This clonotype was seen a handful of times. Possible read error: a much larger clone is one base away. Written as DNA, the CDR3 is TGTGCCAGCAGCTTACGGACAGCCTACGAGAAGTACTTC. Protein product: CASSLRTAYEKYF. The gene calls are TRBV7-9 and TRBJ2-7, with TRBD1 as a possible D gene (6 bases). The CDR3 consists of 13 residues. Germline loops: CDR1 SEHNR, CDR2 FQNEAQ (reference sequence). Variable domain in full (rest from reference TRBV7-9 and TRBJ2-7): DTGVSQNPRHKITKRGQNVTFRCDPISEHNRLYWYRQTLGQGPEFLTYFQNEAQLEKSRLLSDRFSAERPKGSFSTLEIQRTEQGDSAMYLCASSLRTAYEKYFGPGTRLTVT.

This clonotype was seen many times. The J gene is TRBJ1-5, the V gene TRBV20-1; 7 nucleotides align to TRBD1. Germline lookup yields CDR1 DFQATT and CDR2 SNEGSKA (reference sequence). This CDR3 has 16 amino acids. The V gene end was trimmed by 1 base and the J gene end by 0 bases; junction bases not matched to a gene: 6. The CDR3 loop reads CSARGQGGGSNQPQHF. CDR3 in DNA: TGCAGTGCTAGAGGCCAGGGGGGAGGTAGCAATCAGCCCCAGCATTTT.

This clonotype was counted a few times. V usage is TRBV5-1 and J usage is TRBJ1-6; 7 bases align to TRBD1. CDR1 and CDR2 from the germline V gene are SGHRS and YFSETQ. V lost 0 bases to trimming and J lost 9 bases; unmatched junction nucleotides: 3. The CDR3 totals 14 residues. The CDR3 spells CASSLEGASSPLHF. The CDR3 DNA follows: TGCGCCAGCAGCTTGGAGGGGGCTAGTTCACCCCTCCACTTT.

This clonotype came up many times. The gene calls are TRBV5-1 and TRBJ1-2; no firm D call. The germline V and J ends were trimmed by 2 bases and 4 bases, with 9 bases remaining between them. This CDR3 spans 13 amino acids. Germline-derived CDR1 and CDR2 are SGHRS and YFSETQ. CDR3 sequence reads: CASSFGEAYGYTF. In DNA, the CDR3 is TGCGCCAGCAGCTTCGGGGAGGCCTATGGCTACACCTTC.

This clonotype has ten or more counts. The V and J genes are TRBV7-2 and TRBJ1-1, with TRBD1 as a possible D gene (6 bases). Germline values: CDR1 SGHTA, CDR2 FQGNSA. The CDR3 extends over 15 amino acids. V was shortened by 1 base and J by 4 bases, with 13 bases between the two germline ends. CDR3 loop: CASSLDGGAGTEAFF. The CDR3 DNA is TGTGCCAGCAGCTTAGATGGGGGCGCCGGCACTGAAGCTTTCTTT.

At least ten counts were recorded for this clonotype. The V call is TRBV10-3, the J call TRBJ2-1; tentative D call: TRBD1 (6 bases). Germline CDR1 is ENHRY and CDR2 is SYGVKD. The CDR3 spans 15 residues. Trimming took off 6 bases at V and 5 bases at J, with 17 bases between the two ends. The CDR3 DNA reads as TGTGCCATCAGCAGAGCAGGGGACCTTGACAATGAGCAGTTCTTC. Translation: CAISRAGDLDNEQFF.

This clonotype has a handful of counts. This CDR3 fails to terminate in the conserved phenylalanine or tryptophan, so it likely reflects a read error. This CDR3 is CASSWGTDWGNTEAFN. As DNA, the CDR3 is TGCGCCAGCAGCTGGGGGACGGACTGGGGGAACACTGAAGCTTTCAAT. This chain uses TRBV5-1 with TRBJ1-1; D might be TRBD1 (5 bases). Germline assignment: CDR1 SGHRS and CDR2 YFSETQ. Trimming left V 3 bases short and J 1 base short, with 16 bases between. The CDR3 length is 16 residues.

This clonotype has ten or more counts. The chain is built from TRBV6-5 and TRBJ1-2; 9 bases fit TRBD1. The germline V gene has CDR1 MNHEY and CDR2 SVGAGI. This CDR3 spans 12 amino acids. V shed 7 bases, J shed 8 bases, and the junction held 5 bases outside the gene matches. CDR3 sequence reads: CASTRTGDGYTF. The CDR3 DNA reads as TGTGCCAGCACCCGGACAGGGGACGGCTACACCTTC.